This TCR beta chain was recorded in a study of PD-1 blockade in classical Hodgkin lymphoma. Study details: Intravenous infusions of nivolumab 3 mg/kg reached patients every 2 weeks. Whole-study findings and limits: Exclusion applied to patients who initiated nivolumab less than 1 year following ASCT. Repertoire differences lack defined causes, possibly disease activity or prior therapy.

Time point here: cycle 4 day 1 (C4D1), after around six weeks of nivolumab. After autologous stem cell transplantation all patients relapsed, and prior brentuximab vedotin exposure differed between cohorts. Per the germline V gene, CDR1 is SGHTS and CDR2 is YDEGEE. This CDR3 spans 17 amino acids. Deletions cut 2 bases from V and 2 bases from J, with 17 bases between. As concerns this clone: Its antigen is still unknown.

Only in-frame clones appear in the TCRdb table, and some are missing; sequencing was by immunoSEQ multiplex PCR. The data contain about 32,000 clones, around 80% of them singletons. The sample consisted of peripheral blood mononuclear cells (PBMCs), taken before the fourth cycle of nivolumab. This clonotype originated in a human donor with classical Hodgkin lymphoma. This sequence joins TRBV5-8 and TRBJ1-3; D unresolved. This chain's CDR3 is CASSLLAGSSTGNTIYF. The CDR3 region has the DNA TGTGCCAGCAGCTTACTTGCGGGGTCGAGTACTGGAAACACCATATATTTT.